This T cell receptor (beta chain) was sequenced for a study of blood T cell repertoires in COVID-19. Germline-derived CDR1 and CDR2 are SGHVS and FNYEAQ. V lost 1 base and J lost 7; bases outside the gene matches: 9. The length of the CDR3 is 15 residues. Cohorts were assigned according to the clinical history that participants reported. The protocol was immunoSEQ multiplex PCR, while the TCRdb copy is restricted to in-frame clones and leaves out a portion. The data show over 110,000 clones, with approximately 81% seen just once and 5% to 6% held by the top ten. Specimen: PBMCs or T cells enriched from blood (not recorded which). The genes are TRBV7-6 and TRBJ2-5; 7 nucleotides agree with TRBD2. The receptor's source is a man aged 40-50 years with acute COVID-19. CDR3 protein: CASSLVAAPGGTQYF. CDR3 bases: TGTGCCAGCAGCTTAGTGGCAGCCCCGGGGGGGACCCAGTACTTC.